This T cell receptor (beta chain) was documented in a study of regulatory T cells in long-lasting Graves disease. On this clonotype: Its cognate antigen is unknown. A much bigger clone sits one base away, suggesting this may be a read error.

Relying on iRepertoire HTBI primers and Arm-PCR of CDR3 regions, the team built TCR beta libraries. MiXCR, applied by TCRdb to the multiplex PCR reads, yields one record per CDR3 protein. The sample yields a few hundred thousand distinct CDR3 sequences, 14% to 15% seen once. Described time point: newly diagnosed GD, antithyroid drugs for less than 3 months. TCR sequences were obtained from RNA taken from PBMCs. Germline V lookup: CDR1 MNHEY, CDR2 SMNVEV (reference sequence). Losses at the gene ends were 0 bases for V and 11 bases for J; bases not matched to a gene: 16. The CDR3 length is 17 residues. Study results and caveats: Persistent disease was associated with favored TRBV28 usage and with favored use of TRBJ1-2 and TRBJ2-5. Less diverse TCR repertoires were seen in persistent Graves' patients than in newly diagnosed ones. The persistent group shared 2,741 public clonotypes, more than the approximately 970 shared by new patients.

These sequences were also reported in another study, on T cells in Graves' hyperthyroidism and ophthalmopathy. From that study: Diagnoses were established using clinical symptoms, serum thyroxine and TRAb, thyroid ultrasound and orbital computed tomography.

This chain joins TRBV27 and TRBJ2-5, with 9 bases identical to TRBD2. This TCR was recovered from a woman between 35 and 50 years old with Graves disease. This material consisted of peripheral blood mononuclear cells (PBMCs), taken at new diagnosis, from a patient treated with antithyroid drugs. The CDR3 protein is CASSLSSAGGPYNEQYF. In DNA form, the CDR3 reads TGTGCCAGCAGTTTATCGTCGGCGGGAGGGCCCTACAATGAGCAGTACTTC.